The clone carrying this T cell receptor beta chain was counted between two and nine times. Its specificity is unknown. This sample is part of a study of long-term antiretroviral therapy in people with HIV. General study results and limits: Diversity increased after ART yet remained lower than in transplant donor controls. HIV repertoires covered narrower CDR3 length ranges than controls did.

An immunoSEQ assay, version v3.0, was performed at survey level. Profiling relied on immunoSEQ multiplex PCR, and the TCRdb table lists in-frame clones only, not all of them. The sample includes some 11,000 clones, about 80% of them seen just once. Two or more post-ART PBMC samples, plus at least one pre-ART sample, were available for each donor. Each HIV-infected participant was given treatment in the United States. The sequencing used unsorted PBMCs, collected at the start of antiretroviral therapy, before treatment. The sequence derives from a man between 25 and 39 years old with HIV.

In DNA form, the CDR3 reads TGCGCCAGCAGTGAAGGGGGCGATCAGCCCCAGCATTTT. Its protein is CASSEGGDQPQHF. The chain recombines TRBV10-1 with TRBJ1-5, with 7 bases aligning to TRBD1. Germline CDR1 is WNHNN and CDR2 is SYGVQD (reference sequence). The CDR3 consists of 13 residues. Trimming at V came to 3 bases and at J to 5 bases, leaving 1 base not matched to a gene.